The sequence of this T cell receptor (beta chain) was determined in a study of cytomegalovirus exposure and HLA in healthy donors (dated by TCRdb to about 2017). About the full investigation: An earlier analysis of 587 of the donors reported under 300 Gb of sequence data and roughly 120 million unique TCR beta sequences obtained from about 170 million T cells. In an earlier analysis of roughly 580 of the donors, high-throughput TCR beta sequencing was used to judge whether each TCR beta V gene segment behaved as functional or pseudogenic. Every repertoire in the discovery cohort had been generated on one and the same sequencing platform. The study aimed to test whether cataloging public T cell receptors could reveal signatures of past pathogen exposure. In addition to the first cohort of 666 subjects, a separate validation cohort of 100 to 150 different subjects was used. The T cell repertoires of some 700 subjects were profiled by immunosequencing and related to cytomegalovirus serostatus. The study combined high-throughput TCR immunosequencing, statistical association of individual TCRs with disease status, and machine learning to predict cytomegalovirus infection status. The number of typed donors differed by locus: roughly 620-640 for A, B, C, DRB1 and DQB1; approximately 540 for DQA1; about 600 for DPA1; and 450 to 480 for DPB1. Alongside the repertoire data, information on donor age, sex, ethnicity and CMV serostatus was compiled. In the later analysis, no new phenotypic data were used to find candidate immune exposures; instead, reliance was placed on TCR beta sequences and their occurrence across donors. Of the roughly 400 genotyped donors, 75% to 85% were placed in the genetic ancestry cluster associated with self-reported Caucasian donors. Because of strong linkage in the cohort, roughly five DR-DQ haplotypes were treated as single units for association and clustering. A later analysis re-analyzed previously published TCR beta repertoires from about 600 donors and added high-resolution HLA genotyping to study TCR occurrence patterns. Among some 400 genotyped donors of the cohort, an average of roughly 230,000 unique TCR beta nucleotide sequences was sequenced per donor, of which roughly 17% were non-productive. Class I and class II HLA loci were covered by the typing at four-digit resolution. Genome-wide SNP genotypes for about 65% of the 666 donors were used in a later genetic analysis, which treated that subset as a discovery cohort. Roughly 300 gigabases of sequencing data and roughly 90 million unique TCR sequences were included in an early release covering roughly 700 HLA-typed donors.

CDR1 and CDR2 (SGHNT, YENEEA) derive from the germline V gene. The CDR3, cysteine through phenylalanine, is 17 amino acids long. The entry retains the CDR3 DNA only, 51 bases that are in frame from base 1. Trimming removed 1 base from V and 2 bases from J, leaving 17 bases between the germline ends. Library construction relied on the immunoSEQ multiplex PCR assay. The multiplex PCR relied on a mix of 60 forward primers for TCR Vbeta segments and 13 reverse primers for TCR Jbeta segments. Amplification of the CDR3 region of rearranged TCR beta genes was performed with a multiplex PCR assay on genomic DNA. Amplified TCR beta libraries were sequenced as 87-base-pair reads on the Illumina HiSeq System. On the study's bioinformatics: A later analysis counted about 76 million unique TCR beta chains across the 550 to 700 repertoires, and 9.5 million to 11 million of these chains were shared by at least two donors. A nearest-neighbor algorithm error-corrected the raw reads and collapsed the reads into unique sequences, merging closely related sequences to remove PCR and sequencing errors. V, D and J gene segments were assigned by aligning CDR3 sequences to IMGT reference sequences. For a sequence to be retained, a match of at least six nucleotides was required to both a V gene segment and a J gene segment. Rearrangements were classified as productive when the CDR3 lacked stop codons and remained in frame with V and J, and all other rearrangements were classified as non-productive. CDR3 was defined according to IMGT convention as the region running from the second conserved V-encoded cysteine to the conserved J-encoded phenylalanine. The earlier analysis of 550 to 650 of the donors excluded any sequence lacking an unambiguous match to a single V gene segment. An earlier analysis of 500 to 700 of the donors classified V segments as functional when productive rearrangements were above 56.7% and as segregating when the standard deviation between donors was above 5%. To diagnose cytomegalovirus status from the catalog of TCR beta chain sequences, a statistical classification framework was built. In a later analysis, V and J genes were assigned by comparing TCR nucleotide sequences against IMGT/GENE-DB human TR gene sequences. The TCRdist pipeline was used in a later analysis to assign CDR3 sequences and most-parsimonious VDJ recombination scenarios. In a later analysis, each TCR beta chain was defined by its CDR3 amino acid sequence together with its V-gene family, and reads without a unique V-gene family were excluded. To address suspected cross-contamination and a sequencing artifact, a later analysis removed approximately 600 highly shared, low-generation-probability nucleotide sequences. For each public chain, a later analysis derived a clonal expansion index from normalized ranks of inferred template counts within each repertoire. In a later analysis, generation probabilities were computed using a VDJ recombination model fitted to out-of-frame rearrangements, and the results were checked against IGoR. In a later analysis, TCR-TCR, TCR-HLA and TCR-CMV co-occurrence was scored with hypergeometric tests, and a repertoire-size bias correction was applied to TCR pairs. To estimate false discovery rates, a later analysis permuted the HLA or CMV assignments 20 times. In a later analysis, co-occurring TCRs were grouped using DBSCAN, with TCRdist sequence similarity added in when clustering inside HLA-allele-positive subsets. Repertoires with fewer than 30,000 or more than 120,000 public chains, plus five repertoires with anomalous nucleotide sharing, were excluded from co-occurrence clustering. The immuneACCESS repertoire file appears here via TCRdb, limited to in-frame rearrangements. These files lack a portion of the clones; in checked studies, under half of the deficit traces to unresolved V genes, and the cause of the others is not known. V, J and clone size are taken as reported in that table, and D and trimming were inferred from the DNA itself. The sample includes some 190,000 clones, with about 80% observed a single time. The leading ten clones occupy approximately 1% of the sample.

Overall study results and their limits: The study listed 164 TCR beta chains as associated with cytomegalovirus. While some public TCRs were present in many individuals, most TCR sequences turned up only very rarely across donors. In an earlier analysis of a few hundred of the donors, most TCR beta V segments were observed in productive rearrangements about 87% or about 30% of the time, broadly matching IMGT annotations. A group of highly shared sequence variants was considered likely to be a technical artifact of the sequencing pipeline. A later analysis reported that several top co-occurrence clusters appeared linked to parvovirus B19, influenza, CMV and Epstein-Barr virus. A later analysis found that TCR association rates varied across HLA loci, with DRB1 alleles showing the most associated TCRs and HLA-C alleles the fewest. Linkage disequilibrium might explain the correlated functional status among segregating V segments, but an unknown experimental factor could not be ruled out. Compared with the roughly 700-donor mean, donors in an Asian-associated ancestry cluster had fewer N-insertions in productive TCRs, according to a later genetic analysis. HLA typing was unavailable for some donors at each locus, so association tests used only the typed subset. In a later analysis, most CMV-associated TCR beta chains were found to appear HLA-restricted, with HLA associations seemingly driven largely by CMV exposure. In a later analysis, HLA-associated TCR beta chains were found to be more clonally expanded and to have lower generation probabilities than equally common non-associated chains. Sequencing depth was assumed to be roughly uniform across donors in the presence/absence analyses, though that assumption may not hold. In both the original and validation cohorts, the classifier was reported to diagnose cytomegalovirus status with high specificity and sensitivity. Immune exposure information for the cohort was limited to CMV serostatus. Specific HLA alleles were associated with 15,000 to 20,000 TCR beta sequences at a false discovery rate of 0.05 in a later analysis. Assigning TCR associations to individual alleles was difficult when HLA alleles, especially DR and DQ, strongly co-occurred. The authors suggested that the approach could potentially be extended to other disease states and immunological phenotypes. The cohort was sequenced for TCR beta chains only, and without alpha or paired-chain data the features that could be detected were limited. In a later genetic analysis, a missense DCLRE1C variant was associated with V-gene and J-gene trimming of TCR beta chains, and the association was replicated in an independent cohort. Some IMGT-functional V segments, including TRBV6-2 and TRBV6-3, could not be distinguished by the 87-base-pair reads and were therefore excluded. A further reported finding was that TCR beta sequences accurately predicted the HLA-A and HLA-B alleles for most subjects in the first cohort. Because counts were too low, under 20 rarely observed V segments, including chromosome 9 orphons, were left out of the earlier analysis of a few hundred of the donors. A few of the identified cytomegalovirus-associated TCR beta chains were confirmed in vitro to be specific for cytomegalovirus antigens.

In regard to this clone: The antigen it binds to is not known. No quality values exist for individual bases; no much larger clone is one base distant.

The cohort consisted of more than 650 healthy bone marrow donors. At the time of sampling, every cohort member was nominally healthy, though immune exposures that went unrecorded were likely present. The donor tested CMV seronegative and was one of the 352 seronegative cohort members. Each donor provided a peripheral blood sample, and peripheral blood mononuclear cells were used for TCR beta sequencing. Genomic DNA was extracted from the blood cell samples with the Qiagen DNeasy Blood Extraction Kit. This clonotype was obtained from a woman aged 40-49 years in good health and CMV-seronegative. This receptor chain uses TRBV11-3 and TRBJ2-5, with TRBD2 perhaps the D gene, on 6 matching bases. Sequences were obtained from PBMCs. The CDR3 in this case is CASSLGEPGLDQETQYF. The DNA sequence is given as TGTGCCAGCAGCTTAGGGGAGCCGGGACTGGATCAAGAGACCCAGTACTTC.